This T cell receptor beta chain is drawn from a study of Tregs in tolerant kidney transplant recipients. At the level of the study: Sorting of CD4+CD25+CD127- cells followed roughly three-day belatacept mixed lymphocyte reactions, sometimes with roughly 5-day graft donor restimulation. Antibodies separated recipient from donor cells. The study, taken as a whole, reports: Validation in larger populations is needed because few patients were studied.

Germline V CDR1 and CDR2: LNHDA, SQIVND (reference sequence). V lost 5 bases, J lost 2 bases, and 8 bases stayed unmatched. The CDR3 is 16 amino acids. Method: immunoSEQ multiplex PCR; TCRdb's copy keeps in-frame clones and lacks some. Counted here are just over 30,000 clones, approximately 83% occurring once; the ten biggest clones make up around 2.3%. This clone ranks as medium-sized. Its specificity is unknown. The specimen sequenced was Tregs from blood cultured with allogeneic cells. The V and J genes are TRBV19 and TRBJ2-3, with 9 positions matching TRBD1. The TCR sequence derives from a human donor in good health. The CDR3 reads CASSLRDRDYTDTQYF. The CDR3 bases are TGTGCCAGTAGTCTCCGGGACAGGGATTACACAGATACGCAGTATTTT.